A single sample is the source of the 19 T cell receptor beta chains below, sequenced in a study of T cells in localized non-small cell lung cancer. Generated by immunoSEQ multiplex PCR, the TCRdb table keeps only in-frame clones and is missing some. The sample holds 100,000 to 150,000 clones, 80% to 90% seen once. The sequences come from peripheral blood, collected before any cancer treatment. The source is a female donor older than 55 with stage I lung adenocarcinoma.

V is TRBV9 and J is TRBJ2-7, with D possibly matching TRBD1 (8 bases). Trimming pared 0 bases from V and 6 bases from J, leaving 13 bases between. The germline gives CDR1 SGDLS, CDR2 YYNGEE. The CDR3 has 14 residues. CDR3 amino acids: CASSVDRGGSEQYF. DNA of the CDR3: TGTGCCAGCAGCGTAGACAGGGGGGGAAGCGAGCAGTACTTC.

This sequence joins TRBV6-5 and TRBJ2-1; D ambiguous. Germline V gene sequence: CDR1 MNHEY, CDR2 SVGAGI. The CDR3 is 13 amino acids. Trimming took off 4 bases at V and 2 bases at J, with 6 bases between the two ends. In DNA, the CDR3 is TGTGCCAGCAGTTCGGACCCCTACAATGAGCAGTTCTTC. Its translation is CASSSDPYNEQFF.

This clone was seen only a few times. This chain links TRBV2 with TRBJ2-5; possibly TRBD2 for D (7 bases). V shed 10 bases and J shed 2 bases, with 17 bases lying between them. The CDR3 totals 14 residues. CDR1 and CDR2 (germline): SNHLY, FYNNEI. Here the CDR3 reads CAIQGRGGQETQYF. The CDR3 bases are TGTGCCATCCAGGGGAGGGGGGGACAAGAGACCCAGTACTTC.

CDR3 residues: CASSFQAPASTGELFF. The CDR3 DNA reads as TGTGCCAGCAGCTTCCAAGCCCCCGCCTCCACCGGGGAGCTGTTTTTT. The chain carries TRBV7-9 and TRBJ2-2; D uncertain. The CDR3 has 16 residues. Trimming stripped 3 bases from V and 4 bases from J, with 15 bases between. Per germline, CDR1 SEHNR and CDR2 FQNEAQ (reference sequence).

The chain's CDR3 is CASSPRSSGNTIYF. The CDR3 bases are TGTGCCAGCAGCCCCCGAAGCTCTGGAAACACCATATATTTT. The V and J genes are TRBV7-6 and TRBJ1-3; no reliable D call. This CDR3 comprises 14 residues. Trimming left V 5 bases short and J 0 bases short, with 8 bases between. Germline assignment: CDR1 SGHVS and CDR2 FNYEAQ.

The chain recombines TRBV9 with TRBJ1-1, with D maybe TRBD1 (5 bases). This CDR3 contains 13 residues. CDR1 and CDR2 from the germline V gene are SGDLS and YYNGEE. V lost 4 bases to trimming and J lost 3 bases, with 10 bases between them. The CDR3 DNA follows: TGTGCCAGCAGCTTCCAGGGAGACACTGAAGCTTTCTTT. Translating gives CASSFQGDTEAFF.

This rearrangement joins TRBV7-2 to TRBJ2-1, with TRBD2 matching 11 bases. This CDR3 is 15 amino acids long. V was pared by 3 bases and J by 6 bases, with 4 bases of the junction left unmatched. Germline V gene lookup returns CDR1 SGHTA and CDR2 FQGNSA. CDR3 DNA sequence: TGTGCCAGCAGCTTCGGACTAGCGGGTGGCAATGAGCAGTTCTTC. Residues: CASSFGLAGGNEQFF.

The chain employs TRBV2 and TRBJ2-1, with 7 bases matching TRBD2. V shed 1 base and J 12 bases; nucleotides not matched to a gene: 6. From germline, CDR1 is SNHLY and CDR2 FYNNEI. CDR3 length: 13 amino acids. CDR3 sequence reads: CASSEVLGGAQFF. The DNA of the CDR3 is TGTGCCAGCAGTGAAGTTCTGGGAGGGGCGCAGTTCTTC.

This chain connects TRBV10-2 to TRBJ2-6; D unclear. The germline CDR1 and CDR2 sequences are WSHSY and SAAADI. CDR3 length equals 17 residues. Between the trimmed V and J ends, which lost 2 bases and 0 bases, there was a span of 11 bases. The CDR3: CASSEPQVFSGANVLTF. The DNA for the CDR3 is TGCGCCAGCAGTGAGCCCCAGGTGTTCTCTGGGGCCAACGTCCTGACTTTC.

The chain combines TRBV28 with TRBJ2-3, with 14 positions matching TRBD2. The germline V gene encodes CDR1 MDHEN and CDR2 SYDVKM. This CDR3 comprises 14 residues. Trimming cost V 6 bases and J 9 bases; bases outside gene matches: 5. CDR3 DNA: TGTGCCAGCAGCCCTGGACTAGCGGGAGGCACGCAGTATTTT. It yields the protein CASSPGLAGGTQYF.

This sequence joins TRBV21-1 and TRBJ1-2. TRBV21-1 is annotated as a pseudogene. There are 11 residues in the CDR3. For the CDR3, the DNA is TGTGCCAGCACCAAGGATGATGGCTACACCTTC. The encoded protein is CASTKDDGYTF.

The chain has TRBV21-1 and TRBJ1-6; TRBD1 is the table's D call and was not checked against the DNA. TRBV21-1 counts as a pseudogene. The CDR3 length is 16 residues. CDR3 coding DNA: TGTGCCAGCAGCAAATGGCTTGGGACAGGGGAGTCACCCCTCCACTTT. Translating it yields CASSKWLGTGESPLHF.

This clone was seen a few times. This chain links TRBV7-8 with TRBJ2-7; D is unresolved. The CDR3 covers 15 residues. Germline V gives CDR1 SGHVS, CDR2 FQNEAQ. Trimming shortened V by 4 bases and J by 2 bases, and 15 bases separated the two germline ends. The CDR3 nucleotides are TGTGCCAGCAGCTCTAGGGCATTTGGTGCCTACGAGCAGTACTTC. It specifies CASSSRAFGAYEQYF. The full variable domain, rest sourced from reference TRBV7-8 and TRBJ2-7, is GAGVSQSPRYKVAKRGQDVALRCDPISGHVSLFWYQQALGQGPEFLTYFQNEAQLDKSGLPSDRFFAERPEGSVSTLKIQRTQQEDSAVYLCASSSRAFGAYEQYFGPGTRLTVT.

The count of this clone is one. The chain uses TRBV30 and TRBJ1-3; a possible D gene is TRBD1 (6 bases). CDR1 GTSNPN and CDR2 SVGIG come from the germline V gene (reference sequence). CDR3 length: 14 amino acids. Trimming took 1 base from V and 0 from J, leaving 7 bases between them. The CDR3 loop reads CAWSAGVSGNTIYF. DNA for the CDR3: TGTGCCTGGAGTGCAGGGGTCTCTGGAAACACCATATATTTT.

This clone was detected only once. This chain uses TRBV9 with TRBJ2-2; 8 positions agree with TRBD1. CDR1 and CDR2 (germline): SGDLS, YYNGEE. This CDR3 is built from 17 residues. Trimming took 3 bases from V and 1 from J; bases not matched to a gene: 8. CDR3 coding DNA: TGTGCCAGCAGCGCCACAGGGGGGAGAAAGAACACCGGGGAGCTGTTTTTT. Protein sequence: CASSATGGRKNTGELFF.

This chain joins TRBV6-1 and TRBJ1-1; D gene unclear. The ends were cut back, 3 bases at V and 8 bases at J, with 10 bases in the middle. The CDR3 sequence is 12 residues long. CDR1 is MNHNS, CDR2 SASEGT, per germline. As DNA, the CDR3 is TGTGCCAGCAGTGATTTTGGGCTCGAAGCTTTCTTT. Translation gives CASSDFGLEAFF.

This clone was counted only a few times. The chain employs TRBV28 and TRBJ1-2; D is unclear. The CDR3 has 14 amino acids. With 5 bases removed from V and 8 bases from J, the gap between germline ends came to 18 bases. Germline lookup yields CDR1 MDHEN and CDR2 SYDVKM. The CDR3 DNA reads TGTGCCAGCAGTCTCATCCGGGGTGTAGGGGGCTACACCTTC. This codes for CASSLIRGVGGYTF.

The V gene is TRBV6-5, the J gene TRBJ1-1; TRBD1 aligns across 11 bases. CDR3 length: 13 amino acids. Germline CDR1 MNHEY, CDR2 SVGAGI. V lost 10 bases to trimming and J lost 5 bases; unmatched junction nucleotides: 6. The CDR3 region is CAIWDRGKTEAFF. CDR3 DNA sequence: TGTGCCATATGGGACAGGGGGAAGACTGAAGCTTTCTTT.

This clone was detected once. This rearrangement joins TRBV10-2 to TRBJ1-2; 8 bases agree with TRBD1. J lost 8 bases, V lost 4 bases, and 6 bases had no gene match. Germline CDR1 reads WSHSY; CDR2 reads SAAADI. CDR3 length: 13 residues. CDR3 DNA: TGCGCCAGCAGTGCGGACAGGGCGGGAGGCTACACCTTC. This encodes CASSADRAGGYTF.